Given below is one T cell receptor (beta chain) in context. RNA transcripts were the template for amplifying TCR beta CDR3 regions. The TCR CDR3 was amplified in a first-round RT-PCR using the HTBI primer set. Each CDR3 protein is one row after TCRdb ran MiXCR on the multiplex PCR reads. The sample records fewer than 400,000 distinct CDR3 sequences, 25% being singletons. The data originate from a study of T cells in Graves' hyperthyroidism and ophthalmopathy. Thyroid ultrasound and orbital computed tomography, with clinical symptoms and serum thyroxine and TRAb, informed diagnoses. Germline trimming cut 2 bases from V and 6 bases from J; bases unmatched to any gene: 5. The CDR3 sequence is 15 residues long.

Sample: blood. This receptor was identified in a man in his fifties or sixties with Graves' hyperthyroidism. V and J are TRBV12-3 or TRBV12-4 and TRBJ2-1; 9 bases are a match to TRBD2. The CDR3 DNA reads as TGTGCCAGCAGTTTATTACTAGCGGGTATCAATGAGCAGTTCTTC. It codes for CASSLLLAGINEQFF.